The TCR beta chain described here comes from a study of blood T cell repertoires in COVID-19. As for the study in general: PBMCs, B-cell-depleted T cells, or T cells were the source of the cDNA or gDNA that made up the material.

V gave up 3 bases and J gave up 7 bases; unmatched junction bases: 5. CDR1 and CDR2 from the germline V gene are LNHDA and SQIVND (reference sequence). CDR3 length: 15 amino acids. Here immunoSEQ multiplex PCR was the method, and the copy in TCRdb shows in-frame clones only, minus some. The sample holds about 270,000 clones; 85% to 90% are singletons and the top ten take 2% to 3%. Across about two dozen US areas, participants ranged in age from roughly 18 to 95 years. The sequence was collected from a woman under 30 who had recovered from COVID-19. Sequencing input: PBMCs or T cells enriched from blood (not recorded which). The V gene is TRBV19, the J gene TRBJ1-6, with 8 bases fitting TRBD1. The CDR3 region is CASSMDREGNSPLHF. The CDR3 nucleotides are TGTGCCAGTAGTATGGACAGGGAGGGAAATTCACCCCTCCACTTT.